This T cell receptor (beta chain) derives from a study of cytomegalovirus exposure and HLA in healthy donors. Findings of the study overall: The study recorded 164 TCR beta chains that were cytomegalovirus-associated. Sequencing depth across donors, presence/absence analyses assumed, was roughly uniform. Reportedly, a later analysis found an Asian-associated ancestry cluster had fewer N-insertions than the roughly 670-donor mean.

The CDR3 sequence is 15 residues long. V lost 7 bases to trimming and J lost 0 bases; unmatched junction nucleotides: 2. Germline loops: CDR1 SNHLY, CDR2 FYNNEI. A note on this clone: Its matching antigen is unknown.

The PCR employed 60 Vbeta primers together with 13 Jbeta primers. Per the original methods: Later analysis identified 88 million or so unique TCR beta chains, some 10 million shared. Clones were read by immunoSEQ multiplex PCR, and TCRdb kept only the in-frame ones, dropping some. The D gene and trimming were derived from the DNA, and the V and J assignments and clone size from that table. This table has under 200,000 clones, around four fifths appearing once. This receptor was obtained from a woman between 45 and 60 years old in good health and CMV-seropositive. V usage is TRBV2 and J usage is TRBJ2-6; 8 bases align to TRBD1. The sequenced material came from PBMCs. Here the CDR3 DNA reads TGTGCCAGCAAAACAGGGGGCTCTGGGGCCAACGTCCTGACTTTC. This codes for CASKTGGSGANVLTF.